A single T cell receptor (beta chain) is shown here with its context. These data originate in a study of OX40 agonist ivuxolimab in advanced cancers. Using immunoSEQ multiplex PCR, the repertoire was profiled, and TCRdb retains in-frame clones only, with some absent. The sample lists about 30,000 clones, around 79% occurring once. The germline gives CDR1 SQVTM, CDR2 ANQGSEA. The CDR3 consists of 15 residues. V lost 5 bases, J lost 0 bases, and 17 bases lay in between. Sequenced material: CD4+ or CD8+ T cells sorted from blood, taken in a trial of the OX40 agonist ivuxolimab. This rearrangement joins TRBV29-1 to TRBJ2-7; a weak D match, TRBD2 (6 bases). This TCR was sampled from an adult with an advanced solid tumor such as melanoma, head and neck, liver or kidney cancer. CDR3 residues: CSVNSDRGSSYEQYF. As DNA, the CDR3 is TGCAGCGTTAATTCTGACCGGGGGAGCTCCTACGAGCAGTACTTC.